Sequencing of this T cell receptor (beta chain) was carried out in a study of tumor-infiltrating lymphocytes in primary liver carcinoma. The V end lost 2 bases, the J end lost 2 bases, and 16 bases lay between the germline ends. The CDR3 has 16 amino acids. Germline loops: CDR1 MGHRA, CDR2 YSYEKL. A constant-region primer primed TCR beta cDNA synthesis from roughly 510 ng of total RNA. For TCR beta, libraries were produced by three nested multiplex PCR rounds using slightly modified ARM-PCR. The first two PCR rounds used TRBV1-TRBV30 forward primers with a C-beta reverse primer, roughly 10 cycles each. One entry per CDR3 protein, called by TCRdb with MiXCR from the multiplex PCR reads. The sample records approximately 30,000 distinct CDR3 sequences, 76% being singletons. A single count supports this clonotype. Joint extraction of RNA and DNA used about 17-30 mg of bulk tissue that was unsorted.

The chain has TRBV4-1 and TRBJ2-7, with a weak D call TRBD2 (6 bases). Sequencing was done on a sample of liver tumor tissue from sampling region 5. Subset reported: tumor region T5, tumor centre. The TCR comes from a middle-aged man with primary liver carcinoma and hepatitis B virus infection. Here the CDR3 DNA reads TGCGCCAGCAGCCAATCAGGATTAGCGGAAGCCTACGAGCAGTACTTC. It specifies CASSQSGLAEAYEQYF.